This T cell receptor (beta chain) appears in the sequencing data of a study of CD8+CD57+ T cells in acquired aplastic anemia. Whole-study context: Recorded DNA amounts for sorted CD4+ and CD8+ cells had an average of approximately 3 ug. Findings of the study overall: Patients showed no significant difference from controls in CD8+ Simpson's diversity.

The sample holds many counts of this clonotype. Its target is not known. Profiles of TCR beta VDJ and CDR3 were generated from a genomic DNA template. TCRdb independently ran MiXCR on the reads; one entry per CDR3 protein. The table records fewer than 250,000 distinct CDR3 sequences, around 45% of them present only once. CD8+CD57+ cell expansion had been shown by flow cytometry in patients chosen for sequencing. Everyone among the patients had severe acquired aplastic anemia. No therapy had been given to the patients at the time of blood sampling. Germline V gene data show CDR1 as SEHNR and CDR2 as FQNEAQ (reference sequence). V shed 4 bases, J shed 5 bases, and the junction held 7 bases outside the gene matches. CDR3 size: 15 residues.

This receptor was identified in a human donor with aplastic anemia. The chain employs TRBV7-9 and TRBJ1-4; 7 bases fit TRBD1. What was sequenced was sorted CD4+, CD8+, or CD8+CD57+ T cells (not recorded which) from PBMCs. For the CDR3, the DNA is TGTGCCAGCAGCTCATCAGGGGGGGGGAATGAAAAACTGTTTTTT. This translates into CASSSSGGGNEKLFF.